This T cell receptor (beta chain) comes out of a study of chronic HIV infection and antiretroviral therapy. Trimming shortened V by 2 bases and J by 4 bases, and 15 bases separated the two germline ends. The CDR3 spans 16 residues. Germline V gene sequence: CDR1 MNHEY, CDR2 SVGEGT. Using its own MiXCR run on the 5' RACE reads, TCRdb lists one record per CDR3 protein. The sample lists tens of thousands of distinct CDR3 sequences; over 7.5% were seen once. The clonotype comes from an adult who had HIV and had not received antiretroviral therapy, or was an uninfected healthy control (not recorded which). Source material: peripheral blood. The chain recombines TRBV6-2 or TRBV6-3 with TRBJ1-5; maybe TRBD1 (5 bases). The CDR3 loop reads CASSYLGQGLNQPQHF. CDR3 in DNA: TGTGCCAGCAGTTACCTCGGACAAGGTCTGAATCAGCCCCAGCATTTT.